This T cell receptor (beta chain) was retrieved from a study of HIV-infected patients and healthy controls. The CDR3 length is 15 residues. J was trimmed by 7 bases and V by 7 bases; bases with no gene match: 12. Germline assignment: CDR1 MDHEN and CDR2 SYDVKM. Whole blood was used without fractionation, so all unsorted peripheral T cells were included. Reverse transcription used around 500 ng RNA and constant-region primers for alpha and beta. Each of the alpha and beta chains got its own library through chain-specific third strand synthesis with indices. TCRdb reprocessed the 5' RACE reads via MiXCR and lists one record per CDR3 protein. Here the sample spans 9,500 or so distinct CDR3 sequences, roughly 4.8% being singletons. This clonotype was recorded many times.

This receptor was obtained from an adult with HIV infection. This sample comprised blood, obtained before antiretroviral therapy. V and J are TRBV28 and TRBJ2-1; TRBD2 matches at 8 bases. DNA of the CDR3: TGTGCCAGCACCCGGGGGGGGTCCTCGGGAAATGAGCAGTTCTTC. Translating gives CASTRGGSSGNEQFF.